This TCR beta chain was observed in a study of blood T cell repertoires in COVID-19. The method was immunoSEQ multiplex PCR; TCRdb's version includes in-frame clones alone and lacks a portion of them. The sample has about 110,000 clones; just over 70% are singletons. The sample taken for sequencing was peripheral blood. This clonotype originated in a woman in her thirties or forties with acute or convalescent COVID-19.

The DNA of the CDR3 is TGTGCCAGCAGCAAACGGGTTGCCGAGCAGTACTTC. Its translation: CASSKRVAEQYF. The J gene is TRBJ2-7, the V gene TRBV6-5; no clear D. The CDR3 runs 12 residues. Per germline, CDR1 MNHEY and CDR2 SVGAGI. Trimming took off 6 bases at V and 6 bases at J, with 12 bases between the two ends.